The count of the clone carrying this TCR beta chain is one. The germline CDR1 and CDR2 sequences are SGHRS and YFSETQ. After removal of 6 bases from V and 10 bases from J, the junction contained 9 bases not matched to a gene. CDR3 length: 15 residues. Healthy and HIV-negative, the adult donors had no recent acute infections or vaccinations. From CD4+ cells came CD45RA+ naive and CD45RA-negative memory subsets. Sequencing used immunoSEQ multiplex PCR; TCRdb keeps in-frame clones, though not all of them. The table records over a million clones, approximately 98% of them present only once. This record comes from a study of shared clonotypes between healthy human individuals. As for the study in general: Each donor's CD8 memory used one plate, CD8 naive two, each CD4 subset three.

Sample: naive CD4+ T cells sorted from blood. Described subset: CD45RA+ positively selected. V and J are TRBV5-1 and TRBJ2-1, with TRBD2 identical over 14 bases. The TCR originated in a man between 25 and 39 years old in good health. The CDR3 DNA follows: TGCGCCAGCATCCCGGGACTAGCGGGAGTTGGGGAGCAGTTCTTC. This gives the protein CASIPGLAGVGEQFF.